These T cell receptor beta chains were read from a single sample in a study of T cell responses to AZD1222 COVID-19 vaccine. Libraries were prepared by immunoSEQ multiplex PCR; TCRdb keeps only in-frame clonotypes and omits some of them. The repertoire holds 120,000 or so clones, with roughly 92% as singletons. Sequenced material: peripheral blood, taken on day 0 of AZD1222 vaccination. The source is an adult in good health. CDR3s include the opening cysteine and the closing phenylalanine or tryptophan. D genes are given only for firm matches. A row's size may be missing; if present it is once, few, many or a size class.

clone_size	j_call	d_call	v_call	cdr3_nt	cdr3_aa
-	TRBJ2-1	-	TRBV2	TGTGCCAGCAGTGAAGGGGGAAATGAGCAGTTCTTC	CASSEGGNEQFF
once	TRBJ1-1	TRBD1	TRBV5-6	TGTGCCAGCAGCTGGACAGGGGGCACTGAAGCTTTCTTT	CASSWTGGTEAFF
once	TRBJ2-3	TRBD2	TRBV15	TGTGCCACCAGCAGAGATCTCAGCGGGGCGGGGCCAGATACGCAGTATTTT	CATSRDLSGAGPDTQYF
once	TRBJ2-3	-	TRBV2	TGTGCCAGCAGTGGGTCAGGTACGCAGTATTTT	CASSGSGTQYF
-	TRBJ2-4	-	TRBV6-6	TGTGCCAGCAGTACTAGACAGGTAGTAGCCAAAAACATTCAGTACTTC	CASSTRQVVAKNIQYF
-	TRBJ1-3	-	TRBV7-3	TGTGCCAGCAGCCCCAGGGTCTCTGGAAACACCATATATTTT	CASSPRVSGNTIYF
-	TRBJ2-2	-	TRBV4-2	TGTGCCAGCAGCCAAGGACTGGGGGAGCTGTTTTTT	CASSQGLGELFF
-	TRBJ2-5	-	TRBV9	TGTGCCAGCAGCCTAGGAACTTCGGAGACCCAGTACTTC	CASSLGTSETQYF
once	TRBJ1-5	-	TRBV7-8	TGTGCCAGCAGCTTAGCGGGCACACAGCCCCAGCATTTT	CASSLAGTQPQHF
-	TRBJ1-6	-	TRBV9	TGTGCCAGCAGCGATGAGGGAAGTTTTTCACCCCTCCACTTT	CASSDEGSFSPLHF
once	TRBJ1-5	TRBD1	TRBV28	TGTGCCAGCAGCCGCCGGACAGGGGTGGGGAGCAATCAGCCCCAGCATTTT	CASSRRTGVGSNQPQHF
-	TRBJ2-1	-	TRBV27	TGTGCCAGCAGTTGGACAGCCAATTACAATGAGCAGTTCTTC	CASSWTANYNEQFF
-	TRBJ1-6	-	TRBV15	TGTGCCACCAGCAGAGATTTTGGTACTTCACCCCTCCACTTT	CATSRDFGTSPLHF
-	TRBJ1-1	TRBD1	TRBV7-9	TGTGCCAGCAGCCCCCCCGGGACAGATGAAGCTTTCTTT	CASSPPGTDEAFF
-	TRBJ1-1	TRBD1	TRBV5-1	TGCGCCAGCAGCACCCGGACAGGGGGAGGCACTGAAGCTTTCTTT	CASSTRTGGGTEAFF
-	TRBJ1-2	-	TRBV9	TGTGCCAGCAGCGTAGATCCAGGCGTTGGCTATGGCTACACCTTC	CASSVDPGVGYGYTF
-	TRBJ2-6	TRBD1	TRBV9	TGTGCCAGCAGCGTAGAGTGGACAGGGTTCTCTGGGGCCAACGTCCTGACTTTC	CASSVEWTGFSGANVLTF
-	TRBJ2-7	-	TRBV3-1/TRBV3-2	TGTGCCAGCAGCCAAGTATACGACGAGCAGTACTTC	CASSQVYDEQYF
-	TRBJ1-2	-	TRBV20-1	TGCAGTGCTAGAGCCCTCTTCGATTACACCTTC	CSARALFDYTF
-	TRBJ1-5	-	TRBV4-1	TGCGCCAGCAGCACGGGCCTTAATAGCAATCAGCCCCAGCATTTT	CASSTGLNSNQPQHF
-	TRBJ1-5	TRBD1	TRBV19	TGTGCCAGTACTGGGATGACAGGGGCGAATCAGCCCCAGCATTTT	CASTGMTGANQPQHF
-	TRBJ2-7	-	TRBV7-2	TGTGCCAGCAGCGTACCGGGACGGTCCTACGAGCAGTACTTC	CASSVPGRSYEQYF
-	TRBJ2-2	-	TRBV7-9	TGTGCCAGCAGCTTAGTCCGGCAGGGTGCCGGGGAGCTGTTTTTT	CASSLVRQGAGELFF
-	TRBJ2-3	-	TRBV10-3	TGTGCCATCAGTGAAAACCCGAACCCGACGCAGTATTTT	CAISENPNPTQYF
-	TRBJ2-7	-	TRBV4-2	TGTGCCAGCAGCCAAGGGGCTACCGAGCAGTACTTC	CASSQGATEQYF
-	TRBJ2-2	TRBD2	TRBV10-2	TGCGCCAGCAGTTTAGCGGGGGGTAACACCGGGGAGCTGTTTTTT	CASSLAGGNTGELFF
-	TRBJ1-1	-	TRBV6-5	TGTGCCAGCGGCCGCAGGCCGGGCGCTGAAGCTTTCTTT	CASGRRPGAEAFF
-	TRBJ2-1	TRBD2	TRBV15	TGTGCCACCAGCAGCGAACTAGCGGGGGGGCGGAATGAGCAGTTCTTC	CATSSELAGGRNEQFF
once	TRBJ2-6	-	TRBV5-4	TGTGCCAGCAGCTTGGGAGGGACTGGGGCCAACGTCCTGACTTTC	CASSLGGTGANVLTF
-	TRBJ1-5	TRBD1	TRBV6-1	TGTGCCAGCAGTGAATTGGGGACAGGGGTATCCCGGCAGCCCCAGCATTTT	CASSELGTGVSRQPQHF
-	TRBJ2-5	-	TRBV5-1	TGCGCCAGCGATAAGGGGCAGGGGTTGCAAGAGACCCAGTACTTC	CASDKGQGLQETQYF
-	TRBJ2-7	TRBD1	TRBV18	TGTGCCAGCTCACCGACCGGGACAGCAACCTACGAGCAGTACTTC	CASSPTGTATYEQYF
once	TRBJ2-1	TRBD2	TRBV14	TGTGCCAGCAGCCAGGGGAGCGGGGCGTCCTACAATGAGCAGTTCTTC	CASSQGSGASYNEQFF
-	TRBJ1-5	-	TRBV1	TGCACCAGTAGGGGGGCAAGCAATCAGCCCCAGCATTTT	CTSRGASNQPQHF
-	TRBJ2-7	-	TRBV11-2	TGTGCCAGTTCCCGGGGTTTCAGCTCCTACGAGCAGTACTTC	CASSRGFSSYEQYF
few	TRBJ2-3	-	TRBV2	TGTGCCAGCGGAGGGGACACAGATACGCAGTATTTT	CASGGDTDTQYF
-	TRBJ1-2	-	TRBV6-5	TGTGCCAGCAGCGCTGGTGGGGGGGCTAACTATGGCTACACCTTC	CASSAGGGANYGYTF
-	TRBJ1-5	-	TRBV19	TGTGCCAGTAGTACCCCCTACGGGTCGACCAATCAGCCCCAGCATTTT	CASSTPYGSTNQPQHF
-	TRBJ1-1	-	TRBV19	TGTGCCAGTAGTGCCAGGGTTAACACTGAAGCTTTCTTT	CASSARVNTEAFF
-	TRBJ1-4	TRBD1	TRBV5-1	TGCGCCAGCAGCTCAGGACAGGGGAAGGATGAAAAACTGTTTTTT	CASSSGQGKDEKLFF
-	TRBJ1-1	TRBD1	TRBV19	TGTGCCAGTAGTATGGGGTGGACAGGCGGTGAAGCTTTCTTT	CASSMGWTGGEAFF
-	TRBJ1-5	TRBD1	TRBV2	TGTGCCAGCAGTCCGCAGGGGGGAAGCAATCAGCCCCAGCATTTT	CASSPQGGSNQPQHF
-	TRBJ2-7	TRBD1	TRBV5-1	TGCGCCAGCAGTACAGGACAGGGGGTCGGCTACGAGCAGTACTTC	CASSTGQGVGYEQYF
-	TRBJ1-5	-	TRBV6-4	TGTGCCAGCAGTGAAGGGAACGATCAGCCCCAGCATTTT	CASSEGNDQPQHF
-	TRBJ1-2	-	TRBV5-1	TGCGCCAGCAGCTTGAGGCCTCAGGGGACTAACTATGGCTACACCTTC	CASSLRPQGTNYGYTF
-	TRBJ2-2	TRBD2	TRBV4-2	TGTGCCAGCAGGCCGGAGACTAGCGGCGGGGAGCTGTTTTTT	CASRPETSGGELFF